The T cell receptor (beta chain) described here comes from a study of T-cell reconstitution after alpha-beta-depleted transplantation in children. During its preparation, the TCRbeta library received unique molecular identifiers. TCRdb ran MiXCR on the PCR reads and lists one entry per CDR3 protein. This table has about 72,000 distinct CDR3 sequences, about 7% appearing once. Trimming pared 5 bases from V and 8 bases from J, leaving 15 bases between. CDR3 length equals 13 residues. This clonotype was found many times. This clonotype originated in a human donor who donated a stem cell graft to a child with acute lymphoblastic leukemia. The rearrangement uses TRBV12-3 or TRBV12-4 and TRBJ1-1; perhaps TRBD1 as D (6 bases). The sample here was PBMCs from the stem cell graft donor, taken from the stem cell graft. The DNA of the CDR3 is TGTGCCAGCAGTGCAGACAGGTCCGGAGAAGCTTTCTTT. Its translation is CASSADRSGEAFF.